This T cell receptor beta chain was captured in a study of monozygotic twins with inflammatory bowel disease (dated by TCRdb to the late 2010s). Study-level background: The full study comprised around 28 monozygotic twin pairs: nine German pairs (four IBD-concordant, five IBD-discordant) and 19 IBD-discordant Danish pairs. Disease-associated traits were sought mainly through comparisons between IBD patients and their genetically identical healthy co-twins within discordant pairs. Each individual had, on average, about 151 000 unique TCRalpha sequences and 181 000 unique TCRbeta sequences available for analysis.

From each donor, an approximately 2.7 ml peripheral blood sample was collected into PAXgene tubes and kept at -80 degrees C. Without T cell sorting, total RNA was isolated from whole blood using the PAXgene blood miRNA kit on an automated QIAcube. Deep TCRalpha and TCRbeta repertoire profiling with unique molecular barcoding was performed on peripheral blood of monozygotic twin pairs concordant or discordant for inflammatory bowel disease. Smoking habits were recorded for all twin pairs, and each individual was classified as a current, former or never smoker. Regarding this clonotype: It has no known antigen specificity.

Here is what the overall study found, with its caveats: Repertoire similarity did not differ between concordant and discordant twins, possibly due to limited statistical power. Compared with healthy twins, IBD patients had fewer clonotypes in common with other individuals, a difference most pronounced in patients showing signs of disease activity. Because patients received different immunosuppressive treatments, the repertoires may have picked up extra background noise and variability between individuals. No single strong signal or clonotype linked to IBD turned up in the results, so the idea that one exists was not supported. Distinction between different T cell subtypes could not be achieved in the analysis. A decrease in TCRbeta repertoire diversity, as measured by inverse Simpson index, was observed in IBD patients compared with their healthy co-twins.

There are 14 amino acids in the CDR3, from cysteine to phenylalanine inclusive. No nucleotide data were recorded. CDR1 and CDR2 are drawn from the germline V gene: SGHTA, FQGTGA. Library creation used 5' RACE. Preparation of each TCR library used approximately 4,000 ng of total RNA. For each sample, cDNA synthesis with SMARTScribe reverse transcriptase was split into eight separate reactions. During cDNA synthesis, template switching introduced unique molecular identifiers that contained a 6-nucleotide sample barcode. TCRalpha and TCRbeta cDNA was amplified in two nested PCRs of roughly 17 and 9 cycles, and bead purification was carried out after each PCR. Before amplification, the cDNA was treated with uracil DNA-glycosylase and purified using the QIAquick PCR purification kit. The second PCR added Illumina TruSeq-compatible adapters along with sample-specific barcodes. TapeStation and Qubit were used to check library quality and concentration, and roughly 5 ng of each library went into the pool. Sequencing of the pooled libraries was done on an Illumina HiSeq2500 single-index Rapid Run using custom sequencing primers and 2 x 100 bp reads. As for how the authors treated the data: PCR and sequencing errors were corrected by UMI-based consensus assembly using MiGEC version 1.2.6. MiXCR version 2.1.1 was used for V(D)J alignment, clonotype assembly and CDR3 extraction. To normalise gene usage, clonotype sharing and MAIT/NKT TCR abundance, the analysis used the top 1000, 10 000 and 20 000 clonotypes per sample. After downsampling to 27 000 UMIs, diversity was calculated as the inverse Simpson index using the vegan R package. Paired Mann-Whitney U tests were applied to discordant twin pairs, and Benjamini-Hochberg correction was used for multiple testing. TCRdb reprocessed the sequencing reads and holds a single record per CDR3 protein sequence, with no DNA. For this entry, the V and J calls and clone size follow TCRdb and not the study's own pipeline. The data table for this sample lists 330,000 or so distinct CDR3 sequences. The ten most abundant clones make up over 2% of the sample.

This sequence was found in a human donor with ulcerative colitis or Crohn's disease, or a healthy co-twin of an affected twin (not recorded which). Recombination connected TRBV7-3 to TRBJ2-3; TCRdb's assignment of TRBD2 cannot be checked, as there is no DNA. The sequenced sample consisted of blood. The CDR3 in this case is CASSFLAGVDTQYF. Joined to the reference TRBV7-3 and TRBJ2-3 proteins, this CDR3 gives the full variable domain: GAGVSQTPSNKVTEKGKYVELRCDPISGHTALYWYRQSLGQGPEFLIYFQGTGAADDSGLPNDRFFAVRPEGSVSTLKIQRTERGDSAVYLCASSFLAGVDTQYFGPGTRLTVL.